This section outlines one T cell receptor (beta chain) sequence together with its context. One end of the junction fails to match germline, which may point to a read error. The length of the CDR3 is 16 residues. From germline, CDR1 is MGHRA and CDR2 YSYEKL. Vbeta (60) and Jbeta (13) primers were used in the PCR. Some clones are missing from TCRdb's copy, which holds only in-frame ones; the method was immunoSEQ multiplex PCR. Among about 60,000 clones listed, approximately 77% were seen once. The sample belongs to a study of cytomegalovirus exposure and HLA in healthy donors. The sequencing sample was made of PBMCs. The chain joins TRBV4-1 to TRBJ1-1; tentatively, D is TRBD1 (5 bases). This clonotype originated in a woman aged 40 to 49 in good health and CMV-seropositive. The CDR3 here is CASSQDPGGGNTEAFF. The CDR3, as DNA: TGTGCCAGCAGCCAAGATCCCGGGGGTGGAAACACTGAAGCTTTCTTT.